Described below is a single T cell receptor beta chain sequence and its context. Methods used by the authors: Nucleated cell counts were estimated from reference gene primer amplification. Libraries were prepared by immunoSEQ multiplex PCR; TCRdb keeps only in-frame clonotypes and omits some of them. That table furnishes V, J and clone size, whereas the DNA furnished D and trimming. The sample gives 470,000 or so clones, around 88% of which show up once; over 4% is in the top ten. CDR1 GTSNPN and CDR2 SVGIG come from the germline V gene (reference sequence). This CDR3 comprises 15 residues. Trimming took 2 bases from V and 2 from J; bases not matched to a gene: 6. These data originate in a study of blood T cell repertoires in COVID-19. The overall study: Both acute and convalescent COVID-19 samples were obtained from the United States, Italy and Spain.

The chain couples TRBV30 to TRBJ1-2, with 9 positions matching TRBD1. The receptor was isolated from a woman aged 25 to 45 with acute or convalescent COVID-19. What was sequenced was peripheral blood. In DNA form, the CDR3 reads TGTGCCTGGAGTAAAAGAGGGACAGGGAACTATGGCTACACCTTC. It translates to CAWSKRGTGNYGYTF.